This entry lists 8 T cell receptor beta chains sequenced from one sample in a study of T cell changes during pregnancy in multiple sclerosis. Assay used: immunoSEQ multiplex PCR; TCRdb lists only in-frame clones, some missing. Of more than 80,000 clones listed, roughly nine tenths were seen once; the top ten hold over 1.5%. Here the sequenced sample was peripheral blood, taken before pregnancy. Every receptor here comes from a female donor with multiple sclerosis, enrolled in a pregnancy study.

The chain joins TRBV19 to TRBJ1-6; TRBD1 agrees at 8 bases. Germline trimming cut 5 bases from V and 7 bases from J; bases unmatched to any gene: 4. This CDR3 spans 14 amino acids. Germline lookup yields CDR1 LNHDA and CDR2 SQIVND (reference sequence). The CDR3 sequence: CASSPGTGNSPLHF. The CDR3 DNA follows: TGTGCCAGTAGTCCCGGGACAGGAAATTCACCCCTCCACTTT. The entire variable domain, with the rest obtained from reference TRBV19 and TRBJ1-6, is as follows: DGGITQSPKYLFRKEGQNVTLSCEQNLNHDAMYWYRQDPGQGLRLIYYSQIVNDFQKGDIAEGYSVSREKKESFPLTVTSAQKNPTAFYLCASSPGTGNSPLHFGNGTRLTVT.

The chain uses TRBV6-1 and TRBJ1-2; TRBD1 is a possible D gene (5 bases). Germline CDR1 reads MNHNS; CDR2 reads SASEGT. The CDR3 loop spans 14 amino acids. V lost 8 bases to trimming and J lost 7 bases, with 20 bases between them. CDR3 sequence (DNA): TGTGCCAGCTCCCCCACAGGAATCGTCGGTGGCTACACCTTC. This gives the protein CASSPTGIVGGYTF.

This rearrangement joins TRBV6-1 to TRBJ1-4; no clear D gene. The CDR3 spans 14 residues. V was pared by 8 bases and J by 10 bases, with 20 bases between. The germline V gene has CDR1 MNHNS and CDR2 SASEGT. The DNA for the CDR3 is TGTGCCAGCGCCTCGGGCCGTAAAGCGGGAAAACTGTTTTTT. Its translation: CASASGRKAGKLFF.

This chain joins TRBV11-2 and TRBJ1-2; 7 bases match TRBD1. The CDR3 is 15 residues long. The V gene end was trimmed by 5 bases and the J gene end by 8 bases; junction bases not matched to a gene: 14. Germline-derived CDR1 and CDR2 are SGHAT and FQNNGV. In nucleotides, the CDR3 is TGTGCCAGCAGCACAAGGACAGGACCTGCTATGGGCTACACCTTC. Amino acid sequence: CASSTRTGPAMGYTF.

The genes are TRBV19 and TRBJ1-6; 7 bases are shared with TRBD1. With V trimmed by 3 bases and J by 9 bases, 5 bases remained unmatched. This CDR3 comprises 14 residues. Germline V lookup: CDR1 LNHDA, CDR2 SQIVND (reference sequence). CDR3 in amino acids: CASSIWDRLSPLHF. The CDR3 coding sequence is TGTGCCAGTAGTATTTGGGACAGACTTTCACCCCTCCACTTT.

The V and J genes are TRBV5-1 and TRBJ1-6; 9 nucleotides match TRBD1. Germline V CDR1 and CDR2: SGHRS, YFSETQ. Trimming removed 3 bases from V and 2 bases from J; junction bases left unmatched: 9. The length of the CDR3 is 18 residues. CDR3 amino acids: CASSWRQGEVPYNSPLHF. The DNA for the CDR3 is TGCGCCAGCAGCTGGAGACAGGGGGAAGTCCCCTATAATTCACCCCTCCACTTT.

The chain uses TRBV5-1 and TRBJ2-1; TRBD2 matches 7 bases. CDR1 is SGHRS and CDR2 is YFSETQ in the germline V gene. This CDR3 region has 14 residues. Trimming removed 1 base from V and 4 bases from J; junction bases left unmatched: 2. CDR3 region: CASSLSGTYNEQFF. The CDR3 nucleotides are TGCGCCAGCAGCTTGAGCGGGACTTACAATGAGCAGTTCTTC. Using reference TRBV5-1 and TRBJ2-1 for the parts outside the CDR3, the full variable domain is KAGVTQTPRYLIKTRGQQVTLSCSPISGHRSVSWYQQTPGQGLQFLFEYFSETQRNKGNFPGRFSGRQFSNSRSEMNVSTLELGDSALYLCASSLSGTYNEQFFGPGTRLTVL.

The chain carries TRBV10-3 and TRBJ2-5; 10 positions match TRBD1. With V trimmed by 7 bases and J by 0 bases, 5 bases remained unmatched. Germline CDR1 is ENHRY and CDR2 is SYGVKD. This CDR3 has 15 residues. The chain's CDR3 is CAINGDRGHQETQYF. CDR3 bases: TGTGCCATCAACGGGGACAGGGGACACCAAGAGACCCAGTACTTC.